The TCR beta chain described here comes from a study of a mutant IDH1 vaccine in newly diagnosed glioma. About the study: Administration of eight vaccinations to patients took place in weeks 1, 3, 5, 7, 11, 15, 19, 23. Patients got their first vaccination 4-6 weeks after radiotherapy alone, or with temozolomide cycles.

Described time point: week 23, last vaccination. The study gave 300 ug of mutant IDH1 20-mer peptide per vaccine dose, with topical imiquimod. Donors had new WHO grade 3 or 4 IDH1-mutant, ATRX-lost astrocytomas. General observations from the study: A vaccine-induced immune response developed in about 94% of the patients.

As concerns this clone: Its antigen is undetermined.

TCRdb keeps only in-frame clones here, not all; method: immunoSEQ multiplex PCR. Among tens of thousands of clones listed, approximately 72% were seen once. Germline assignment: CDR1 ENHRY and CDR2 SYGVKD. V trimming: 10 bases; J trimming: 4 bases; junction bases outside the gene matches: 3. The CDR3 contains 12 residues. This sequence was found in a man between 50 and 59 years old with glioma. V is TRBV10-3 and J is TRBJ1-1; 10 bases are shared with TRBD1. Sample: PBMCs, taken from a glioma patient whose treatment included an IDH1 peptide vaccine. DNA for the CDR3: TGTGCCACCGGGACAGGGGCCACTGAAGCTTTCTTT. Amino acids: CATGTGATEAFF.